A single sample is the source of the 25 T cell receptor beta chains below, sequenced in a study of T cell responses to AZD1222 COVID-19 vaccine. Profiled with immunoSEQ multiplex PCR; TCRdb holds only in-frame clones, not every one. The data contain 55,000 to 70,000 clones, roughly 89% of them singletons. The specimen comprised peripheral blood, sampled 28 days after the second AZD1222 dose. These receptors all come from an adult who received the AZD1222 COVID-19 vaccine.

This rearrangement joins TRBV14 to TRBJ2-7, with 8 bases identical to TRBD2. The CDR3 extends over 14 amino acids. Per the germline V gene, CDR1 is SGHDN and CDR2 is FVKESK. Germline trimming cut 4 bases from V and 3 bases from J; bases unmatched to any gene: 5. The CDR3 nucleotides read TGTGCCAGCAGCCGACCGGGACTAGACTACGAGCAGTACTTC. Encoded protein: CASSRPGLDYEQYF.

In its sample, this clone was seen once. The chain carries TRBV7-3 and TRBJ2-5; TRBD2 is a possible D gene (6 bases). With 5 bases removed from V and 2 bases from J, the gap between germline ends came to 12 bases. The CDR3 has 14 amino acids. From germline, CDR1 is SGHTA and CDR2 FQGTGA. The CDR3 bases are TGTGCCAGCAGCCCCACGGCGGGGCAAGAGACCCAGTACTTC. Protein sequence: CASSPTAGQETQYF.

The chain uses TRBV30 and TRBJ2-7; D is uncertain. The CDR3 runs to 11 residues. V lost 0 bases and J 7 bases, leaving 7 bases between the germline ends. The germline gives CDR1 GTSNPN, CDR2 SVGIG (reference sequence). This CDR3 is CAWSVVREQYF. The CDR3 coding sequence is TGTGCCTGGAGTGTAGTTAGGGAGCAGTACTTC.

The chain links TRBV9 to TRBJ2-5; no definite D call. This CDR3 region has 15 residues. V dropped 0 bases and J dropped 0 bases, with 9 bases sitting between them. The V gene's germline CDR1 is SGDLS and CDR2 YYNGEE. The chain's CDR3 is CASSVAPWDQETQYF. The CDR3 nucleotides are TGTGCCAGCAGCGTAGCTCCCTGGGACCAAGAGACCCAGTACTTC.

The chain recombines TRBV5-1 with TRBJ1-6; TRBD1 agrees at 7 bases. Unmatched junction bases numbered 1, after V lost 1 base and J lost 6 bases. Per the germline V gene, CDR1 is SGHRS and CDR2 is YFSETQ. CDR3 length: 14 residues. CDR3 region: CASSLWDSNSPLHF. CDR3 nucleotides: TGCGCCAGCAGCTTGTGGGACAGTAATTCACCCCTCCACTTT. Full variable domain (remainder filled in from reference TRBV5-1 and TRBJ1-6): KAGVTQTPRYLIKTRGQQVTLSCSPISGHRSVSWYQQTPGQGLQFLFEYFSETQRNKGNFPGRFSGRQFSNSRSEMNVSTLELGDSALYLCASSLWDSNSPLHFGNGTRLTVT.

V is TRBV5-1 and J is TRBJ2-7; 10 nucleotides line up with TRBD2. The CDR3 contains 18 residues. In germline, CDR1 is SGHRS, CDR2 YFSETQ. Losses at the gene ends were 0 bases for V and 7 bases for J; bases not matched to a gene: 16. The CDR3: CASSLALVQAGGPGEQYF. DNA for the CDR3: TGCGCCAGCAGCTTGGCCTTGGTACAAGCGGGAGGGCCAGGAGAGCAGTACTTC. The variable domain in full, completed from reference TRBV5-1 and TRBJ2-7, reads KAGVTQTPRYLIKTRGQQVTLSCSPISGHRSVSWYQQTPGQGLQFLFEYFSETQRNKGNFPGRFSGRQFSNSRSEMNVSTLELGDSALYLCASSLALVQAGGPGEQYFGPGTRLTVT.

This sequence joins TRBV27 and TRBJ2-2, with D perhaps matching TRBD1 (6 bases). CDR1 and CDR2 (germline): MNHEY, SMNVEV (reference sequence). Trimming removed 2 bases at V and 6 bases at J, with 16 bases between. The CDR3 is 16 residues long. This CDR3 reads CASSLRTVGRSGELFF. CDR3 sequence (DNA): TGTGCCAGCAGTTTAAGGACAGTTGGTCGGTCCGGGGAGCTGTTTTTT.

The V and J genes are TRBV24-1 and TRBJ1-3; D may be TRBD1 (5 bases). The V gene lost 2 bases and the J gene lost 4 bases, with 11 bases spanning the gap. The germline CDR1 and CDR2 sequences are KGHDR and SFDVKD. The CDR3 covers 15 residues. CDR3 sequence: CATSDSVGEGNTIYF. The CDR3 DNA reads TGTGCCACCAGTGATTCCGTAGGGGAAGGAAACACCATATATTTT.

This chain joins TRBV10-1 and TRBJ2-1; 7 positions agree with TRBD1. The CDR3 is 14 residues long. Germline-derived CDR1 and CDR2 are WNHNN and SYGVQD (reference sequence). Trimming at V came to 4 bases and at J to 8 bases, leaving 8 bases not matched to a gene. CDR3 coding DNA: TGCGCCAGCAGTGTTACAGGGGATCCTTATGAGCAGTTCTTC. Translated: CASSVTGDPYEQFF.

V is TRBV19 and J is TRBJ2-7; no clear D. The V gene's germline CDR1 is LNHDA and CDR2 SQIVND (reference sequence). The ends were cut back, 7 bases at V and 4 bases at J, with 14 bases in the middle. The CDR3 is 13 amino acids. The CDR3, as DNA: TGTGCCAGTACCGACACGGTGTCATACGAGCAGTACTTC. It yields the protein CASTDTVSYEQYF.

The chain combines TRBV7-6 with TRBJ2-7; no clear D gene. Between the trimmed V and J ends, which lost 2 bases and 0 bases, there was a span of 11 bases. The germline V gene has CDR1 SGHVS and CDR2 FNYEAQ. The CDR3 runs to 15 residues. The CDR3 region has the DNA TGTGCCAGCAGCTTATCCGATGAAAGCTCCTACGAGCAGTACTTC. It encodes CASSLSDESSYEQYF.

This chain connects TRBV5-4 to TRBJ2-3; the D gene is possibly TRBD1 (5 bases). Germline V gives CDR1 SGHNT, CDR2 YYREEE (reference sequence). There are 12 residues in the CDR3. V was pared by 7 bases and J by 10 bases, with 16 bases between. The DNA of the CDR3 is TGTGCCAGCGGGAAACAGGTAGAGGCGCAGTATTTT. Its protein is CASGKQVEAQYF.

The chain employs TRBV9 and TRBJ1-1; the D gene is possibly TRBD1 (6 bases). CDR1 SGDLS and CDR2 YYNGEE come from the germline V gene. V gave up 0 bases and J gave up 4 bases, with 16 bases separating them. The CDR3 covers 16 residues. CDR3 nucleotides: TGTGCCAGCAGCGTAGAGGTAGGGGGTAGGGGCACTGAAGCTTTCTTT. It encodes CASSVEVGGRGTEAFF.

This chain connects TRBV30 to TRBJ1-1, with D perhaps matching TRBD1 (6 bases). The length of the CDR3 is 15 residues. Germline values: CDR1 GTSNPN, CDR2 SVGIG (reference sequence). V gave up 0 bases and J gave up 1 base, with 12 bases separating them. The CDR3 DNA is TGTGCCTGGAGTGTAGGGGGGGCCAGGAACACTGAAGCTTTCTTT. This sequence encodes CAWSVGGARNTEAFF.

This chain uses TRBV19 with TRBJ1-5; D remains ambiguous. Germline CDR1 reads LNHDA; CDR2 reads SQIVND (reference sequence). The ends were cut back, 8 bases at V and 5 bases at J, with 4 bases in the middle. This CDR3 contains 10 residues. The CDR3 reads CASGDQPQHF. CDR3 nucleotide sequence: TGTGCCAGTGGGGATCAGCCCCAGCATTTT.

This clone has only one observation. The genes are TRBV10-3 and TRBJ2-7; D is unclear. This CDR3 has 11 amino acids. The germline gives CDR1 ENHRY, CDR2 SYGVKD. Trimming removed 7 bases at V and 3 bases at J, with 7 bases between. The CDR3 loop is CAINDLYEQYF. In DNA, the CDR3 is TGTGCCATCAATGACCTCTACGAGCAGTACTTC.

This clone was detected only once. V is TRBV5-4 and J is TRBJ2-3; TRBD2 agrees at 8 bases. This CDR3 is built from 16 residues. Germline assignment: CDR1 SGHNT and CDR2 YYREEE (reference sequence). Unmatched junction bases numbered 3, after V lost 0 bases and J lost 0 bases. In nucleotides, the CDR3 is TGTGCCAGCAGCTTGGGCGGGAGGTCTAGCACAGATACGCAGTATTTT. Its translation is CASSLGGRSSTDTQYF.

The chain is built from TRBV7-3 and TRBJ2-1; D gene unclear. This CDR3 is 15 amino acids long. The germline V gene has CDR1 SGHTA and CDR2 FQGTGA. With 2 bases removed from V and 0 bases from J, the gap between germline ends came to 8 bases. The CDR3 here is CASSLAISSYNEQFF. Here the CDR3 DNA reads TGTGCCAGCAGCTTAGCTATAAGCTCCTACAATGAGCAGTTCTTC.

This chain connects TRBV30 to TRBJ2-2; TRBD1 matches at 7 bases. This CDR3 has 15 amino acids. V shed 0 bases and J 5 bases; nucleotides not matched to a gene: 6. Per germline, CDR1 GTSNPN and CDR2 SVGIG (reference sequence). The CDR3 loop reads CAWSVGTVGTGELFF. CDR3 DNA: TGTGCCTGGAGTGTGGGGACAGTGGGGACCGGGGAGCTGTTTTTT. Combining the CDR3 with reference TRBV30 and TRBJ2-2 gives the whole variable domain SQTIHQWPATLVQPVGSPLSLECTVEGTSNPNLYWYRQAAGRGLQLLFYSVGIGQISSEVPQNLSASRPQDRQFILSSKKLLLSDSGFYLCAWSVGTVGTGELFFGEGSRLTVL.

In regard to this clone: Compared with germline, one end of the junction differs, possibly owing to a read error. The gene calls are TRBV2 and TRBJ2-1, with 10 bases aligning to TRBD1. CDR3 length: 10 residues. CDR1 SNHLY and CDR2 FYNNEI come from the germline V gene. CDR3 sequence (DNA): TGTGCCAGCAGCCGGACAGGGGGGGTCTTC. This translates into CASSRTGGVF.

The V call is TRBV11-3, the J call TRBJ2-7; 7 bases map to TRBD1. Germline V CDR1 and CDR2: SGHNT, YENEEA. The V segment lost 4 bases and the J segment 3 bases; nucleotides outside the gene matches: 12. The CDR3 extends over 16 amino acids. DNA of the CDR3: TGTGCCAGCAGCTCAAGGGGGCTCCTCTTGCTCTACGAGCAGTACTTC. It yields the protein CASSSRGLLLLYEQYF.

The chain has TRBV5-4 and TRBJ2-5, with D perhaps matching TRBD2 (7 bases). The CDR3 is 15 amino acids. Germline V gives CDR1 SGHNT, CDR2 YYREEE (reference sequence). Trimming stripped 4 bases from V and 5 bases from J, with 18 bases between. In DNA, the CDR3 is TGTGCCAGCAGCAGGGGGGGAGGGCCCCGGGAGACCCAGTACTTC. It yields the protein CASSRGGGPRETQYF.

The genes are TRBV28 and TRBJ1-5; possible D gene TRBD1, 5 bases. V was cut by 3 bases and J by 7 bases, with 19 bases left in between. Germline V gene lookup returns CDR1 MDHEN and CDR2 SYDVKM. CDR3 length: 16 residues. CDR3 sequence: CASSFFFEGTGQPQHF. DNA of the CDR3: TGTGCCAGCAGTTTTTTCTTTGAAGGGACGGGACAGCCCCAGCATTTT.

The chain has TRBV5-1 and TRBJ1-2; D is possibly TRBD1 (6 bases). This CDR3 contains 15 residues. Germline V gene sequence: CDR1 SGHRS, CDR2 YFSETQ. Trimming cost V 0 bases and J 6 bases, with 15 bases left between them. The CDR3 nucleotides are TGCGCCAGCAGCTTGGCTACAGGGCGCGTCGATGGCTACACCTTC. This sequence encodes CASSLATGRVDGYTF.

J is TRBJ1-2 and V is TRBV19; TRBD1 matches at 10 bases. V was clipped by 5 bases and J by 5 bases; unmatched bases: 11. The germline gives CDR1 LNHDA, CDR2 SQIVND (reference sequence). This CDR3 region has 16 residues. The CDR3 sequence: CASSVRQGAVEYGYTF. CDR3 DNA: TGTGCCAGTAGTGTAAGACAGGGGGCGGTTGAATATGGCTACACCTTC.